This T cell receptor beta chain was retrieved from a study of shared clonotypes between healthy human individuals. Study details: Contributing individuals were two females and a few males aged 18 to 49. Study conclusions and caveats: The sampled material consisted only of blood, and tissue repertoires are likely to differ. Even with large depth, rarefaction showed that sorted-subset sequencing was incomplete.

Method: immunoSEQ multiplex PCR; TCRdb's copy keeps in-frame clones and lacks some. The table lists 2 million to 2.5 million clones, over 90% of them singletons. Trimming removed 6 bases from V and 2 bases from J, with 17 bases in between. The V gene's germline CDR1 is MNHEY and CDR2 SVGAGI. The CDR3 has 15 residues. As regards this clone: Its target is not known.

Input material: naive CD4+ T cells from PBMCs. The subset here: CD45RA+ positively selected. The sequence was collected from a man between 18 and 35 years old in good health. Some clones in this sample may be carry-over from other donors' samples. The gene calls are TRBV6-5 and TRBJ2-7, with D perhaps matching TRBD1 or TRBD2 (7 bases each). CDR3 nucleotides: TGTGCCAGCAGACCATGGGGGGGACAGACCTACGAGCAGTACTTC. Translated: CASRPWGGQTYEQYF.